The 26 T cell receptor beta chains below all came from one sample that was sequenced in a study of T cells expressing NK-cell markers. TCRdb reprocessed the 5' RACE reads; each CDR3 protein has one entry and no DNA is given. The repertoire shows 150,000 to 200,000 distinct CDR3 sequences; the top ten hold around 21%. The sample comprised blood T cells: a sorted CD56 or NKG2C T cell subset, CD4+ or CD8+ T cells, or bulk PBMC T cells (not recorded which). The receptors were gathered from a man aged 18 to 69 in good health.

The gene calls are TRBV12-3 or TRBV12-4 and TRBJ1-5; TCRdb names TRBD1, which stays unverified in the absence of DNA. This CDR3 contains 13 residues. The CDR3 loop reads CASSPNPGWPQHF.

This sequence joins TRBV7-2 and TRBJ1-6. This CDR3 spans 13 amino acids. The germline gives CDR1 SGHTA, CDR2 FQGNSA. The chain's CDR3 is CASSLDNPSPLHF. Filled out from reference TRBV7-2 and TRBJ1-6, the complete variable domain reads GAGVSQSPSNKVTEKGKDVELRCDPISGHTALYWYRQSLGQGLEFLIYFQGNSAPDKSGLPSDRFSAERTGGSVSTLTIQRTQQEDSAVYLCASSLDNPSPLHFGNGTRLTVT.

The V gene is TRBV19, the J gene TRBJ2-1. The CDR3 extends over 15 amino acids. Germline assignment: CDR1 LNHDA and CDR2 SQIVND (reference sequence). CDR3 in amino acids: CASRMFDSSYNEQFF.

This chain links TRBV12-3 or TRBV12-4 with TRBJ2-5; without DNA, the TCRdb call of TRBD2 cannot be checked. There are 17 residues in the CDR3. The CDR3 protein is CASSLTSGGAGQETQYF.

The gene calls are TRBV7-9 and TRBJ2-7; TCRdb names TRBD1, which stays unverified in the absence of DNA. Per germline, CDR1 SEHNR and CDR2 FQNEAQ (reference sequence). The CDR3 runs 16 residues. The CDR3 spells CASSSTFRDRGYEQYF.

The rearrangement uses TRBV5-1 and TRBJ2-7. In germline, CDR1 is SGHRS, CDR2 YFSETQ. The CDR3 consists of 13 residues. The CDR3 sequence: CASSPLAGREQYF. Filled out from reference TRBV5-1 and TRBJ2-7, the complete variable domain reads KAGVTQTPRYLIKTRGQQVTLSCSPISGHRSVSWYQQTPGQGLQFLFEYFSETQRNKGNFPGRFSGRQFSNSRSEMNVSTLELGDSALYLCASSPLAGREQYFGPGTRLTVT.

The chain couples TRBV7-9 to TRBJ2-5; TCRdb's D call, TRBD1, is unchecked because there is no DNA. Germline loops: CDR1 SEHNR, CDR2 FQNEAQ (reference sequence). The CDR3 totals 15 residues. This chain's CDR3 is CASSLAQGLKETQYF.

CDR3 region: CSVGGPPTIGGGYGYTF. This chain links TRBV29-1 with TRBJ1-2; TCRdb designates TRBD1, a call that cannot be tested without DNA. The length of the CDR3 is 17 residues. Germline CDR1 reads SQVTM; CDR2 reads ANQGSEA.

The J gene is TRBJ2-7, the V gene TRBV6-1; TCRdb picks TRBD1, but there is no DNA to check that call. CDR3 length: 14 amino acids. Germline CDR1 MNHNS, CDR2 SASEGT. The CDR3 is CASRDPGHRWEQYF.

V gene TRBV20-1 combines with J gene TRBJ1-2; the D call from TCRdb, TRBD1, cannot be confirmed without DNA. Germline lookup yields CDR1 DFQATT and CDR2 SNEGSKA (reference sequence). The CDR3 consists of 13 residues. The CDR3 region is CSARTGPDIGYTF.

The chain employs TRBV3-1 and TRBJ2-1; TCRdb names TRBD2, which stays unverified in the absence of DNA. CDR1 is LGHDT, CDR2 YNNKEL, per germline (reference sequence). This CDR3 comprises 14 residues. CDR3 amino acids: CASSQDGGDDEQFF.

The CDR3 spells CASSGGLRINTGELFF. The chain is built from TRBV7-9 and TRBJ2-2; the TRBD2 assignment by TCRdb is unverifiable without DNA. CDR1 SEHNR and CDR2 FQNEAQ come from the germline V gene (reference sequence). The CDR3 runs to 16 residues. Variable domain in full (rest from reference TRBV7-9 and TRBJ2-2): DTGVSQNPRHKITKRGQNVTFRCDPISEHNRLYWYRQTLGQGPEFLTYFQNEAQLEKSRLLSDRFSAERPKGSFSTLEIQRTEQGDSAMYLCASSGGLRINTGELFFGEGSRLTVL.

The rearrangement uses TRBV12-3 or TRBV12-4 and TRBJ2-7; with no DNA, the TCRdb D assignment of TRBD2 cannot be verified. The CDR3 spans 15 residues. The CDR3 reads CASSFFSSGSYEQYF.

The chain is built from TRBV19 and TRBJ2-3; TCRdb gives TRBD1 as the D gene, but with no DNA this cannot be confirmed. Germline V gives CDR1 LNHDA, CDR2 SQIVND (reference sequence). This CDR3 is 14 amino acids long. The CDR3 sequence: CATNAGTSTDTQYF. The full variable domain, with the rest looked up from reference TRBV19 and TRBJ2-3, is DGGITQSPKYLFRKEGQNVTLSCEQNLNHDAMYWYRQDPGQGLRLIYYSQIVNDFQKGDIAEGYSVSREKKESFPLTVTSAQKNPTAFYLCATNAGTSTDTQYFGPGTRLTVL.

This chain connects TRBV7-6 to TRBJ2-6; TCRdb lists TRBD1, though no DNA is available to test this call. CDR1 and CDR2 from the germline V gene are SGHVS and FNYEAQ. This CDR3 contains 19 residues. CDR3 sequence: CASSYIQGLPSSGANVLTF.

CDR3 residues: CASSGANVLTF. V usage is TRBV5-1 and J usage is TRBJ2-6. This CDR3 is built from 11 residues. Germline-derived CDR1 and CDR2 are SGHRS and YFSETQ.

This clonotype counts as medium-sized by frequency. This sequence joins TRBV15 and TRBJ2-7; TCRdb gives TRBD1 as the D gene, but with no DNA this cannot be confirmed. In germline, CDR1 is LNHNV, CDR2 YYDKDF (reference sequence). This CDR3 is built from 14 residues. The CDR3: CATSRDRGGYEQYF.

The chain combines TRBV5-1 with TRBJ2-7; no DNA is available, so the TRBD1 call from TCRdb remains unchecked. This CDR3 has 15 residues. The germline CDR1 and CDR2 sequences are SGHRS and YFSETQ. CDR3 region: CASSLSGGSGVEQYF.

The chain employs TRBV12-5 and TRBJ2-2. This CDR3 has 18 amino acids. Germline V CDR1 and CDR2: LGHNT, FRNRAP. CDR3 residues: CASGYPRAWDGNTGELFF.

The J gene is TRBJ2-2, the V gene TRBV20-1; the TCRdb D gene call, TRBD1, has no DNA to confirm it. Germline loops: CDR1 DFQATT, CDR2 SNEGSKA (reference sequence). The CDR3 is 16 amino acids. The CDR3 spells CSARDHGGGNTGELFF.

The rearrangement uses TRBV19 and TRBJ1-5; no DNA is available, so the TRBD1 call from TCRdb remains unchecked. The germline gives CDR1 LNHDA, CDR2 SQIVND (reference sequence). This CDR3 has 13 amino acids. CDR3 loop: CASTTRANQPQHF. The full variable domain, with the rest looked up from reference TRBV19 and TRBJ1-5, is DGGITQSPKYLFRKEGQNVTLSCEQNLNHDAMYWYRQDPGQGLRLIYYSQIVNDFQKGDIAEGYSVSREKKESFPLTVTSAQKNPTAFYLCASTTRANQPQHFGDGTRLSIL.

This chain connects TRBV4-1 to TRBJ2-2; the D call from TCRdb, TRBD1, cannot be confirmed without DNA. Germline CDR1 reads MGHRA; CDR2 reads YSYEKL. The CDR3 is made up of 14 amino acids. The CDR3 here is CASKQGVITGELFF.

The CDR3 here is CASSFRGADYEQYF. The chain uses TRBV7-2 and TRBJ2-7; the D gene TCRdb calls, TRBD1, cannot be checked with no DNA. This CDR3 contains 14 residues. From germline, CDR1 is SGHTA and CDR2 FQGNSA.

This CDR3 reads CASGLGYEQYF. The V gene is TRBV12-5, the J gene TRBJ2-7. The CDR3 totals 11 residues. Germline CDR1 LGHNT, CDR2 FRNRAP.

The chain uses TRBV20-1 and TRBJ2-7; the TCRdb call, TRBD2, lacks DNA for checking. The CDR3 spans 14 residues. Germline lookup yields CDR1 DFQATT and CDR2 SNEGSKA (reference sequence). CDR3 protein: CSARSGLAAGEQYF.

The rearrangement joins TRBV2 to TRBJ2-3; there is no DNA to check the TCRdb D call of TRBD1. Germline-derived CDR1 and CDR2 are SNHLY and FYNNEI. The CDR3 runs 15 residues. This CDR3 is CASSALGYSTDTQYF.